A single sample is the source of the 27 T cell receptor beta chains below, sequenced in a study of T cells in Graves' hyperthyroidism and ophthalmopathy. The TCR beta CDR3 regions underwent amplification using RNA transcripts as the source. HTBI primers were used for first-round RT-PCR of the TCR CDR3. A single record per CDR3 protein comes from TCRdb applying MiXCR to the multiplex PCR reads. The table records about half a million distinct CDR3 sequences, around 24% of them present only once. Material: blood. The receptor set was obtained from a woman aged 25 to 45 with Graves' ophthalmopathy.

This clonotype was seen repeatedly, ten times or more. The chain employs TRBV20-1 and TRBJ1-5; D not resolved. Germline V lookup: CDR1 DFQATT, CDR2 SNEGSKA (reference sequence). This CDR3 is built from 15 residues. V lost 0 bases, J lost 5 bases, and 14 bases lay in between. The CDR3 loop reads CSARDRGGFDQPQHF. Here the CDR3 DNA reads TGCAGTGCTAGAGATCGTGGAGGGTTCGATCAGCCCCAGCATTTT.

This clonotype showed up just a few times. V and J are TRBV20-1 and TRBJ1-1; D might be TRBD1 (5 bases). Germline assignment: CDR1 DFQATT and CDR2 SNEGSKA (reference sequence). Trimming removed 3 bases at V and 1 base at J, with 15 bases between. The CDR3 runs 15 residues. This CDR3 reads CSARDPGTENTEAFF. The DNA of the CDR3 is TGCAGTGCTAGGGACCCCGGGACCGAGAACACTGAAGCTTTCTTT.

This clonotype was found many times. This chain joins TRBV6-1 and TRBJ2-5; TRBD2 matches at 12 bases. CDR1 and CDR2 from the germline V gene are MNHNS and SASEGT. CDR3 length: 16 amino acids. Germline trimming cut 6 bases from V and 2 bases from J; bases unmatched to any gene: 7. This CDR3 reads CASSPRLAGVQETQYF. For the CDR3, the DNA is TGTGCCAGCAGCCCGCGACTAGCGGGGGTGCAAGAGACCCAGTACTTC.

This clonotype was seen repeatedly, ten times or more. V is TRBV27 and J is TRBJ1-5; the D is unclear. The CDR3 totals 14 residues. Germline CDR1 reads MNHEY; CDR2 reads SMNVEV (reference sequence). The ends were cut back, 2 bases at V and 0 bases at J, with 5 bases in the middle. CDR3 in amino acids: CASSLTNSNQPQHF. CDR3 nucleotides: TGTGCCAGCAGTTTAACAAATAGCAATCAGCCCCAGCATTTT.

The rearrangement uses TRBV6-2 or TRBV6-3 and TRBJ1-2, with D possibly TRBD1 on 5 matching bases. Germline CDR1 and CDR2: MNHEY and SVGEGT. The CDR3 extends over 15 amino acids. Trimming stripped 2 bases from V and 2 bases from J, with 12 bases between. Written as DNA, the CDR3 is TGTGCCAGCAGTTACGGGGCCCAGAAGAACTATGGCTACACCTTC. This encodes CASSYGAQKNYGYTF.

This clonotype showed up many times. The CDR3 nucleotides read TGTGCCAGCAGCTTTGGGAAAACAGGGGAAGCTTTCTTT. Protein: CASSFGKTGEAFF. The chain links TRBV7-2 to TRBJ1-1, with D maybe TRBD1 (6 bases). The V and J ends lost 3 bases and 8 bases respectively, with 13 bases between them. The CDR3 is 13 residues long. CDR1 and CDR2 (germline): SGHTA, FQGNSA.

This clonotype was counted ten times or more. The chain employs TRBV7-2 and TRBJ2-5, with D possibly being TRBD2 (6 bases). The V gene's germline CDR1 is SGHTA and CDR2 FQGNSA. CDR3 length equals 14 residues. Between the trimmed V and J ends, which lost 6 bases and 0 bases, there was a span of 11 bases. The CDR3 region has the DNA TGTGCCAGCAGACTCGGGACTCACCAAGAGACCCAGTACTTC. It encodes CASRLGTHQETQYF.

The CDR3 sequence: CASSFVPSGVGETQYF. CDR3 nucleotides: TGTGCCAGCAGTTTCGTGCCTAGCGGGGTGGGAGAGACCCAGTACTTC. This chain connects TRBV12-3 or TRBV12-4 to TRBJ2-5; 9 nucleotides align to TRBD2. The CDR3 is 16 amino acids. Trimming at V came to 3 bases and at J to 4 bases, leaving 9 bases not matched to a gene.

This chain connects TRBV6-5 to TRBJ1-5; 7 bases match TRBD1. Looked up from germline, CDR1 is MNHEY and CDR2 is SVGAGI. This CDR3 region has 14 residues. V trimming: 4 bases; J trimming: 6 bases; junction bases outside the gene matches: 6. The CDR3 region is CASSFQTGSQPQHF. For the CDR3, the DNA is TGTGCCAGCAGTTTTCAGACAGGGAGTCAGCCCCAGCATTTT.

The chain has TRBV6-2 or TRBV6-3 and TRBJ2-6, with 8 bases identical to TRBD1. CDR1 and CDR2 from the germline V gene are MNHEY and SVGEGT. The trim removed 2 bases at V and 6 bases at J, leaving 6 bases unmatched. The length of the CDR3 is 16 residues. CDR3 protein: CASSYGRGREANVLTF. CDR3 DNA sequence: TGTGCCAGCAGTTACGGCAGGGGGCGCGAGGCCAACGTCCTGACTTTC.

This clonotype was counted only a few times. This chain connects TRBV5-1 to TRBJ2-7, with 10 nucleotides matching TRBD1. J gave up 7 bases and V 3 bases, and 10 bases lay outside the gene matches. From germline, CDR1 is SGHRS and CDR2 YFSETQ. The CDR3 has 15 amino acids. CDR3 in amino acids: CASSSGGTGAEEQYF. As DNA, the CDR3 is TGCGCCAGCAGCTCGGGCGGGACAGGGGCGGAGGAGCAGTACTTC.

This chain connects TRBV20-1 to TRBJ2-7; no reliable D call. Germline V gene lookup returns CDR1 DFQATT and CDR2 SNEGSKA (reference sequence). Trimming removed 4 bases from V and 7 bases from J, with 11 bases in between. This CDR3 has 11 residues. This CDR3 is CSATDREEQYF. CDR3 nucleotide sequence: TGCAGTGCTACGGACCGTGAAGAGCAGTACTTC.

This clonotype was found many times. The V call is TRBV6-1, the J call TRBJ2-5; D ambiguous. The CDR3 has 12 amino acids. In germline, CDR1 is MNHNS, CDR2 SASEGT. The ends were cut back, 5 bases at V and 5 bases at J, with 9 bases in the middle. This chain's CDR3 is CASSQNGETQYF. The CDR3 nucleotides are TGTGCCAGCAGTCAAAACGGGGAGACCCAGTACTTC.

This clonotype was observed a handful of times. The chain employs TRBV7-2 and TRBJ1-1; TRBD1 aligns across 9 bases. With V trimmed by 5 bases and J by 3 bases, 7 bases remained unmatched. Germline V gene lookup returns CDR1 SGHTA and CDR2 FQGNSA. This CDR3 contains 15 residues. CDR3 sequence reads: CASSTKTGGDTEAFF. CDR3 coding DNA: TGTGCCAGCAGCACAAAGACAGGGGGGGACACTGAAGCTTTCTTT.

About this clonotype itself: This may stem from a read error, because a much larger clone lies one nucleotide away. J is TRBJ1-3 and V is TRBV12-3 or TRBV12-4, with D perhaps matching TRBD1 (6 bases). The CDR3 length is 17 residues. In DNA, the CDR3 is TGTGCCAGCAGTCGTCCCGGGACATTAACCGAGTCAAACGCCATATATTTT. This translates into CASSRPGTLTESNAIYF.

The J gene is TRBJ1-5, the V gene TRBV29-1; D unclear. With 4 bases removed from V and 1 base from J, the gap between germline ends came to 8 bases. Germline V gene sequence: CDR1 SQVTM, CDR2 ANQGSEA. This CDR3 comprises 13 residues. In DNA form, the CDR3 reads TGCAGCGTTGGAGCTACCAGCAATCAGCCCCAGCATTTT. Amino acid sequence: CSVGATSNQPQHF.

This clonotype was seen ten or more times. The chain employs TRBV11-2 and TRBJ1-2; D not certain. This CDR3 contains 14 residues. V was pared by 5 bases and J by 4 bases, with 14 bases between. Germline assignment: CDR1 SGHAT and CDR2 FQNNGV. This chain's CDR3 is CASSKQPDSYGYTF. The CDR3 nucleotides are TGTGCCAGCAGCAAACAACCGGATAGCTATGGCTACACCTTC.

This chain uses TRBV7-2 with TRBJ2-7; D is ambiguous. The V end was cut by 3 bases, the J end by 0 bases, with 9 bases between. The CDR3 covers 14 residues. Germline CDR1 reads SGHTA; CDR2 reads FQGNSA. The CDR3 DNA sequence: TGTGCCAGCAGCTTTCAAAGCCTCTCCTACGAGCAGTACTTC. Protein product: CASSFQSLSYEQYF.

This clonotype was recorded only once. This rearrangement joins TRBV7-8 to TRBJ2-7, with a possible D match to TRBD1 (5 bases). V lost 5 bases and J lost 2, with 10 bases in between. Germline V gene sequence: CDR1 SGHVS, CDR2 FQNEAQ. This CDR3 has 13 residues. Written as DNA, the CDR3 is TGTGCCAGCAGCGTACAGGCCACCTACGAGCAGTACTTC. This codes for CASSVQATYEQYF.

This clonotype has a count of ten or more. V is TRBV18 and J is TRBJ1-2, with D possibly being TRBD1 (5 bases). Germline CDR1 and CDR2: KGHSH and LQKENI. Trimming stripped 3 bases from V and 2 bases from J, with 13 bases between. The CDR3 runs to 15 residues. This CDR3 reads CASSPRSGRNYGYTF. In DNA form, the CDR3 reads TGTGCCAGCTCACCCAGGTCAGGGCGAAACTATGGCTACACCTTC.

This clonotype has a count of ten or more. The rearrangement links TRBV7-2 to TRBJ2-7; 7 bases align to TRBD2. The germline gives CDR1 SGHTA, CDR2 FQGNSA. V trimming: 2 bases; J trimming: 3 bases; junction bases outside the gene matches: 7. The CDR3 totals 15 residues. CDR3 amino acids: CASSLLGGEYYEQYF. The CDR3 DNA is TGTGCCAGCAGCTTATTGGGGGGGGAATACTACGAGCAGTACTTC.

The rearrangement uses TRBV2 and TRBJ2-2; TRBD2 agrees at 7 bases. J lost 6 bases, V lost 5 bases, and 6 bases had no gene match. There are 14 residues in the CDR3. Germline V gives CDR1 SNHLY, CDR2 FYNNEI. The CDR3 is CASSLAERSGELFF. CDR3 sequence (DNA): TGTGCCAGCAGTCTAGCGGAAAGGTCCGGGGAGCTGTTTTTT.

The CDR3 sequence is CASSVGAAGGYEQYF. CDR3 nucleotide sequence: TGCGCCAGCAGCGTGGGGGCCGCCGGGGGCTACGAGCAGTACTTC. This chain joins TRBV5-1 and TRBJ2-7; the D gene could be TRBD1 or TRBD2 (6 bases each). The V and J ends lost 4 bases and 3 bases respectively, with 17 bases between them. The CDR3 length is 15 residues. The germline V gene has CDR1 SGHRS and CDR2 YFSETQ.

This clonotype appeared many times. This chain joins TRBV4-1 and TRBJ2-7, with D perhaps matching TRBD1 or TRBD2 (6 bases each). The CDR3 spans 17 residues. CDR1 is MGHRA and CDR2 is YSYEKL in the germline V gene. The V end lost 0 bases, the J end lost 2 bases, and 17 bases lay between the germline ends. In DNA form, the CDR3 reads TGCGCCAGCAGCCAAGATGAATTACGGGGGCCAACCTACGAGCAGTACTTC. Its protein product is CASSQDELRGPTYEQYF.

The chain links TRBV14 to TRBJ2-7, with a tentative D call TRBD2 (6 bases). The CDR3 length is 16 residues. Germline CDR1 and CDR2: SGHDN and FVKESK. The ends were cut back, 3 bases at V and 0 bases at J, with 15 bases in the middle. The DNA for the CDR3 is TGTGCCAGCAGCCAGCCGGGACTCCTAAGCTCCTACGAGCAGTACTTC. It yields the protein CASSQPGLLSSYEQYF.

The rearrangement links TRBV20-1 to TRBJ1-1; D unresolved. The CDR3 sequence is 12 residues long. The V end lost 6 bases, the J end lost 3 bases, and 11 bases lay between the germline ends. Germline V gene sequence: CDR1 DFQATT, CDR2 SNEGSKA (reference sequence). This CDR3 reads CSARGRDTEAFF. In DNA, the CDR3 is TGCAGTGCCCGCGGGCGGGACACTGAAGCTTTCTTT.

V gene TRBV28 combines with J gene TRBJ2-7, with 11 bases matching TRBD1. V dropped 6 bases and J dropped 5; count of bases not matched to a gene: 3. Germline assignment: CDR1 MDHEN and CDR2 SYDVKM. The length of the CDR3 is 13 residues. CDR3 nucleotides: TGTGCCAGCAGGGGGGGACAGGGGGACGAGCAGTACTTC. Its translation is CASRGGQGDEQYF.